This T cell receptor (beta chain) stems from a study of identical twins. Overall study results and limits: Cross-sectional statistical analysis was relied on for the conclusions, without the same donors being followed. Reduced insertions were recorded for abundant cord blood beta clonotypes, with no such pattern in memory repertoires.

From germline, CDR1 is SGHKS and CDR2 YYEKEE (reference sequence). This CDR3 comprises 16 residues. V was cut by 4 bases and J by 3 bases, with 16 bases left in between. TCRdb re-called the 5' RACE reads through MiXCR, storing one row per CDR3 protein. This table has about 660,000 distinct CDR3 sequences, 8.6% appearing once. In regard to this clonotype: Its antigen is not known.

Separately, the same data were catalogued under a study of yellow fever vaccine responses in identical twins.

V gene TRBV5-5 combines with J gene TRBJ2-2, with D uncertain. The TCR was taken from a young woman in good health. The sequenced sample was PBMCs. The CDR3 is CASSKYYPSDTGELFF. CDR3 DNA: TGTGCCAGCAGCAAATACTATCCCTCGGACACCGGGGAGCTGTTTTTT.